The text below deals with one T cell receptor (beta chain). Its specificity is unknown. Libraries were prepared by immunoSEQ multiplex PCR; TCRdb keeps only in-frame clonotypes and omits some of them. The profile shows some 2,400 clones, around a quarter of them singletons. The sample comes from a study of T cells in localized non-small cell lung cancer. Study-wide findings and caveats: Measurement of T cell clonality placed uninvolved adjacent lung highest, above the level in tumor. A raised T cell density in blood coincided with lengthier overall survival. A median about 54 of the top 100 tumor clones appeared in adjacent lung.

This CDR3 has 17 amino acids. Trimming pared 6 bases from V and 7 bases from J, leaving 25 bases between. This TCR was sampled from a male donor aged 60 or over with stage III squamous cell lung carcinoma. This chain uses TRBV23-1 with TRBJ1-3, with a possible D match to TRBD1 (5 bases). TRBV23-1 is placed among ORFs of uncertain function. The sequences come from lung tumor tissue, collected before any cancer treatment. CDR3 bases: TGCGCCAGCAGCCAAGATCTGAGGGGAGTTGGTTGGAACACCATATATTTT. Protein sequence: CASSQDLRGVGWNTIYF.